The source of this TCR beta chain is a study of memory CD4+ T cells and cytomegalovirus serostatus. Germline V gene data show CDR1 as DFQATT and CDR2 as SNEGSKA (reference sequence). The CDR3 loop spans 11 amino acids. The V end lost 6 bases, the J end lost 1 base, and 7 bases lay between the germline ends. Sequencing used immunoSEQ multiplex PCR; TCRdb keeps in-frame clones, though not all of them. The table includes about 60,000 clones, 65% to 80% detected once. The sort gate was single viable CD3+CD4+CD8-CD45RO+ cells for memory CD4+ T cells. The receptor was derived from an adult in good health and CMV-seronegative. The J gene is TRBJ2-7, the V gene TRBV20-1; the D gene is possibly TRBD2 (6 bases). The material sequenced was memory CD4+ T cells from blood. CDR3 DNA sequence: TGCAGTGCAGGGACTTCCTACGAGCAGTACTTC. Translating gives CSAGTSYEQYF.